This T cell receptor (beta chain) appears in the sequencing data of a study of blood T cell repertoires in COVID-19. Study background: From the United States, Italy and Spain came samples of acute and convalescent COVID-19.

Trimming left V 1 base short and J 3 bases short, with 8 bases between. The CDR3 consists of 14 residues. The germline V gene has CDR1 SGHTA and CDR2 FQGTGA. Data came from immunoSEQ multiplex PCR; TCRdb stores just in-frame clones and leaves some out. The table has about 160,000 clones, 84% seen once. The clonotype was recovered from a man aged 35 to 55 who had recovered from COVID-19. V gene TRBV7-3 combines with J gene TRBJ2-3; tentatively, D is TRBD1 (5 bases). Specimen: peripheral blood. CDR3 in DNA: TGTGCCAGCAGCTTAATGGCAGGGACAGATACGCAGTATTTT. Protein sequence: CASSLMAGTDTQYF.